The 14 T cell receptor beta chains below all came from one sample that was sequenced in a study of early T cells in non-severe SARS-CoV-2 infection. One entry per CDR3 protein results from TCRdb running MiXCR on the 5' RACE reads. This table holds about 50,000 distinct CDR3 sequences, roughly 8.8% found once. The specimen sequenced was whole blood. All receptors derive from an adult who was a healthcare worker with PCR-confirmed SARS-CoV-2 infection or an uninfected control (not recorded which).

This clonotype showed up many times. The chain links TRBV27 to TRBJ2-2; 11 bases are a match to TRBD2. Germline trimming cut 2 bases from V and 5 bases from J; bases unmatched to any gene: 4. The germline V gene encodes CDR1 MNHEY and CDR2 SMNVEV (reference sequence). The CDR3 totals 16 residues. This CDR3 reads CASSLRLAGGTGELFF. In DNA form, the CDR3 reads TGTGCCAGCAGTTTAAGGCTAGCGGGAGGTACCGGGGAGCTGTTTTTT.

The chain has TRBV3-1 and TRBJ2-5, with D tentatively TRBD2 (6 bases). V lost 2 bases, J lost 5 bases, and 12 bases lay in between. Germline CDR1 reads LGHDT; CDR2 reads YNNKEL (reference sequence). CDR3 length: 14 residues. The DNA for the CDR3 is TGTGCCAGCAGCCAATCGGGAGATGGTGAGACCCAGTACTTC. It codes for CASSQSGDGETQYF.

This clonotype was recorded many times. The chain has TRBV29-1 and TRBJ2-1; D perhaps matches TRBD2 (6 bases). Trimming shortened V by 8 bases and J by 0 bases, and 14 bases separated the two germline ends. Germline V gene lookup returns CDR1 SQVTM and CDR2 ANQGSEA. This CDR3 has 14 amino acids. The CDR3 sequence is CSTRAGVSYNEQFF. CDR3 in DNA: TGCAGCACCCGAGCGGGCGTCTCCTACAATGAGCAGTTCTTC.

The chain is built from TRBV6-5 and TRBJ1-1; D is unresolved. The CDR3 loop spans 12 amino acids. V gave up 6 bases and J gave up 6 bases, with 11 bases separating them. Looked up from germline, CDR1 is MNHEY and CDR2 is SVGAGI. The DNA of the CDR3 is TGTGCCAGCAGCCGAAACAAGGCTGAAGCTTTCTTT. It codes for CASSRNKAEAFF.

This clonotype was detected a few times. J is TRBJ2-7 and V is TRBV28, with D possibly matching TRBD2 (6 bases). The CDR3 is 15 residues long. Deletions cut 3 bases from V and 3 bases from J, with 15 bases between. The germline V gene has CDR1 MDHEN and CDR2 SYDVKM. CDR3 sequence: CASSFITGGIYEQYF. The CDR3 coding sequence is TGTGCCAGCAGTTTTATAACAGGAGGGATCTACGAGCAGTACTTC.

This clonotype was recorded a few times. J is TRBJ1-5 and V is TRBV30, with 7 bases aligning to TRBD1. The J segment lost 2 bases and the V segment lost 0 bases, leaving 4 bases of the junction unmatched. The CDR3 length is 15 residues. Per germline, CDR1 GTSNPN and CDR2 SVGIG (reference sequence). CDR3 bases: TGTGCCTGGAGTGTATCCGACAGGGGCAATCAGCCCCAGCATTTT. This encodes CAWSVSDRGNQPQHF.

This clonotype was seen a few times. The V call is TRBV5-4, the J call TRBJ2-1; D gene unclear. Per the germline V gene, CDR1 is SGHNT and CDR2 is YYREEE (reference sequence). This CDR3 region has 15 residues. With 1 base removed from V and 3 bases from J, the gap between germline ends came to 11 bases. The CDR3 loop is CASSLSGIDYNEQFF. CDR3 DNA: TGTGCCAGCAGCTTGAGTGGGATTGACTACAATGAGCAGTTCTTC.

This clonotype has a handful of counts. V is TRBV4-1 and J is TRBJ2-3; TRBD2 agrees at 10 bases. This CDR3 has 14 residues. Germline V gives CDR1 MGHRA, CDR2 YSYEKL. The junction had 5 bases not matched to a gene; V was cut back by 1 base and J by 10 bases. The CDR3 DNA follows: TGCGCCAGCAGCCAAGGCCTAGCGGGAGTTGCGCAGTATTTT. Translating it yields CASSQGLAGVAQYF.

The chain combines TRBV7-8 with TRBJ1-1; D is perhaps TRBD1 (6 bases). Trimming took 2 bases from V and 7 from J, leaving 14 bases between them. This CDR3 spans 14 amino acids. Germline lookup yields CDR1 SGHVS and CDR2 FQNEAQ. CDR3 protein: CASSLYVGQIEAFF. DNA of the CDR3: TGTGCCAGCAGCTTATACGTGGGACAAATTGAAGCTTTCTTT.

The sample holds many counts of this clonotype. V and J are TRBV10-3 and TRBJ1-4, with D maybe TRBD1 (5 bases). Germline values: CDR1 ENHRY, CDR2 SYGVKD. Trimming removed 10 bases from V and 5 bases from J, with 14 bases in between. CDR3 length: 13 amino acids. CDR3 loop: CATRDGLNEKLFF. In DNA, the CDR3 is TGTGCCACGCGGGACGGCTTAAATGAAAAACTGTTTTTT.

This clonotype was found many times. The V and J genes are TRBV20-1 and TRBJ2-2; 7 bases map to TRBD1. The ends lost 0 bases at V and 5 bases at J; junction bases unmatched: 9. The CDR3 extends over 16 amino acids. Germline V gene lookup returns CDR1 DFQATT and CDR2 SNEGSKA (reference sequence). CDR3 sequence (DNA): TGCAGTGCTAGAGATACTCAAGGGGGCCGTACCGGGGAGCTGTTTTTT. Translation: CSARDTQGGRTGELFF.

The sample holds many counts of this clonotype. CDR3 residues: CASSPRVGAEAFF. The CDR3 bases are TGTGCCAGCAGCCCGAGGGTGGGGGCTGAAGCTTTCTTT. This chain links TRBV6-2 or TRBV6-3 with TRBJ1-1; perhaps TRBD1 as D (5 bases). V shed 6 bases and J shed 6 bases, with 14 bases lying between them. Germline V CDR1 and CDR2: MNHEY, SVGEGT. This CDR3 region has 13 residues.

In this sample, this clonotype turned up many times. The chain links TRBV7-9 to TRBJ2-5, with unresolved D. The CDR3 runs to 13 residues. V was shortened by 5 bases and J by 5 bases, with 12 bases between the two germline ends. Germline V gene sequence: CDR1 SEHNR, CDR2 FQNEAQ (reference sequence). The CDR3 here is CASSGKGLETQYF. The CDR3 nucleotides are TGTGCCAGCAGCGGGAAGGGTTTGGAGACCCAGTACTTC.

This clonotype was seen only a few times. V and J are TRBV19 and TRBJ2-1; D gene unclear. The CDR3 runs 11 residues. Trimming stripped 7 bases from V and 7 bases from J, with 8 bases between. From germline, CDR1 is LNHDA and CDR2 SQIVND (reference sequence). The CDR3: CASTEENEQFF. DNA for the CDR3: TGTGCCAGTACCGAGGAAAATGAGCAGTTCTTC.